The source of this T cell receptor beta chain is a study of cytomegalovirus exposure and HLA in healthy donors. Study conclusions and caveats: The majority of TCR sequences were rare, yet some public TCRs appeared in many donors.

Vbeta (60) and Jbeta (13) primers were used in the PCR. This table comes from immunoSEQ multiplex PCR, and its TCRdb copy is limited to in-frame clones, with some not included. The data contain about 110,000 clones, about three quarters of them seen just once; the ten biggest clones take up 1% to 1.5%. Worth noting for this clone: Its antigen is undetermined.

The germline V gene encodes CDR1 SGHDN and CDR2 FVKESK. V lost 4 bases and J lost 6, with 19 bases in between. This CDR3 has 15 residues. The receptor's source is a young woman in good health and CMV-seronegative. The V gene is TRBV14, the J gene TRBJ2-7, with a possible D match to TRBD2 (5 bases). The sequenced material came from PBMCs. The CDR3 loop is CASSPLGGILLEQYF. DNA for the CDR3: TGTGCCAGCAGCCCCTTAGGAGGAATACTTCTCGAGCAGTACTTC. Filled out from reference TRBV14 and TRBJ2-7, the complete variable domain reads EAGVTQFPSHSVIEKGQTVTLRCDPISGHDNLYWYRRVMGKEIKFLLHFVKESKQDESGMPNNRFLAERTGGTYSTLKVQPAELEDSGVYFCASSPLGGILLEQYFGPGTRLTVT.